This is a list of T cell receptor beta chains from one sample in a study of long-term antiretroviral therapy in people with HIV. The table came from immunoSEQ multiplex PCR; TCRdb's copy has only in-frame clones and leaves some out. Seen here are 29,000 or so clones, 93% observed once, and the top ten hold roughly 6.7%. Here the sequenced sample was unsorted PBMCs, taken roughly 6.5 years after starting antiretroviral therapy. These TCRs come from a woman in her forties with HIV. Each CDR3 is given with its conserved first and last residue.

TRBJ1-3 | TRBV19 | CASSPLVLGNTIYF
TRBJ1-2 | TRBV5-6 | CASSLRTGRNYGYTF
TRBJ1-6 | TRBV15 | CATSLGGRNSPLHF
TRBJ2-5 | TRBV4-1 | CASSQVSQETQYF
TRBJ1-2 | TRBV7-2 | CASSLGPRGYTF
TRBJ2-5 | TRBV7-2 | CASSPGGIVGETQYF
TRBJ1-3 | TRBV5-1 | CASSSDRGLSGNTIYF
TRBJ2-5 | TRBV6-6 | CASSYAGTSQETQYF
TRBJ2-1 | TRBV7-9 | CASSLGGPYNEQFF
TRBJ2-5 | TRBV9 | CASSGRQGAQQETQYF
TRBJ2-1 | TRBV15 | CATSSDIPGTEEFF
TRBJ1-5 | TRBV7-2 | CASSFETGGGQPQHF
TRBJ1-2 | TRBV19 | CASSIRADYGYTF
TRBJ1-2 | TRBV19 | CASSIKGSTGLNGYTF
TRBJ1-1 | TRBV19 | CASSILNSNTEAFF
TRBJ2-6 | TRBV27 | CASSFRPGPSSGANVLTF
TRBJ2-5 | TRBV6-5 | CASSLGETQYF
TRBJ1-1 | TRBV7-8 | CASSKGAGEGEAFF